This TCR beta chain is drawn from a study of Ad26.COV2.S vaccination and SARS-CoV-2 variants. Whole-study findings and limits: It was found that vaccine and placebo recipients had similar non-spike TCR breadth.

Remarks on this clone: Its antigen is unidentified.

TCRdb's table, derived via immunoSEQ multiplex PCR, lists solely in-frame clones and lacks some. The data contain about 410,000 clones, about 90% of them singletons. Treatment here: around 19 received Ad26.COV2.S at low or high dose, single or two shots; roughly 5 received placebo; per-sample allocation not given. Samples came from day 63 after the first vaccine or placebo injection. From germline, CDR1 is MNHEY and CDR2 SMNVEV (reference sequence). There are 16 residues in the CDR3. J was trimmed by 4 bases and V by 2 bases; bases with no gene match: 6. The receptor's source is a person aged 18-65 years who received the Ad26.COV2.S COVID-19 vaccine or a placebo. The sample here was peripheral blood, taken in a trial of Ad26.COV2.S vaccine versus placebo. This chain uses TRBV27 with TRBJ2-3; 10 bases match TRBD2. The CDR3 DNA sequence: TGTGCCAGCAGTTTAAGAGCGGGGGGGCCGTCAGATACGCAGTATTTT. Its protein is CASSLRAGGPSDTQYF.